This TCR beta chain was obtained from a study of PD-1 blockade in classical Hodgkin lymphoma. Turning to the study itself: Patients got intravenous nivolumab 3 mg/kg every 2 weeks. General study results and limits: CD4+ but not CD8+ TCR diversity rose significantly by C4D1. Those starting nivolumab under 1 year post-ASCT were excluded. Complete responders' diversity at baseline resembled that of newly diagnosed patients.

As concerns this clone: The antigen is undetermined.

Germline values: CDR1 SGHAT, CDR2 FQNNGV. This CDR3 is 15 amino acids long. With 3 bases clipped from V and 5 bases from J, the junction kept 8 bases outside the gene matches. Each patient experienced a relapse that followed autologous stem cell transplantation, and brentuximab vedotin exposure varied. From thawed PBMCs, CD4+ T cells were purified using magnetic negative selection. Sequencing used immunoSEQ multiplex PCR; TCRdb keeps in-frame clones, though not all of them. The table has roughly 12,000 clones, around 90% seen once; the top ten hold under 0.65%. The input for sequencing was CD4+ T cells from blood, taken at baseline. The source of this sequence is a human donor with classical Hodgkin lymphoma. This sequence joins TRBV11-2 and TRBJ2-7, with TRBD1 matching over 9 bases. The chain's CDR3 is CASSLWDRVGHEQYF. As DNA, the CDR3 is TGTGCCAGCAGCTTGTGGGACAGGGTCGGGCACGAGCAGTACTTC. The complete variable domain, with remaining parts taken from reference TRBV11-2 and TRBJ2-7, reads EAGVAQSPRYKIIEKRQSVAFWCNPISGHATLYWYQQILGQGPKLLIQFQNNGVVDDSQLPKDRFSAERLKGVDSTLKIQPAKLEDSAVYLCASSLWDRVGHEQYFGPGTRLTVT.